This note documents a single T cell receptor beta chain sequence. This sample stems from a study of blood T cell repertoires in COVID-19. The assay was immunoSEQ multiplex PCR, and TCRdb's table has in-frame clones only and misses some. The sample carries 190,000 or so clones, roughly four fifths recorded once. CDR3 length equals 12 residues. Trimming stripped 5 bases from V and 7 bases from J, with 11 bases between. Looked up from germline, CDR1 is LGHDT and CDR2 is YNNKEL (reference sequence). The clonotype comes from a middle-aged man who had recovered from COVID-19. The specimen was PBMCs or T cells enriched from blood (not recorded which). V is TRBV3-1 (or the pseudogene TRBV3-2) and J is TRBJ1-1; perhaps TRBD1 as D (5 bases). As DNA, the CDR3 is TGTGCCAGCAGCGAAAACAGGATTGAAGCTTTCTTT. It codes for CASSENRIEAFF.